These 7 T cell receptor beta chains originate from one sample sequenced in a study of immune evolution from preneoplasia to lung adenocarcinoma. Repertoires were generated with immunoSEQ multiplex PCR, while TCRdb's copy carries only in-frame clones and drops some. The profile covers more than 3,500 clones, with roughly four fifths appearing a single time and over 15% taken by the ten largest. Sequenced: FFPE minimally invasive lung adenocarcinoma tissue. The receptors stem from a person aged 60 to 85 with lung adenocarcinoma.

This clone was picked up one time. The rearrangement joins TRBV4-3 to TRBJ2-2, with 8 positions matching TRBD2. There are 17 residues in the CDR3. J gave up 5 bases and V 1 base, and 9 bases lay outside the gene matches. Germline-derived CDR1 and CDR2 are LGHNA and YSLEER. CDR3 DNA sequence: TGCGCCAGCAGCCAAGGAATCGGGGGGGGCCTAACCGGGGAGCTGTTTTTT. Protein: CASSQGIGGGLTGELFF.

The chain links TRBV28 to TRBJ1-4; a weak D match, TRBD1 (5 bases). CDR3 length: 12 residues. CDR1 MDHEN and CDR2 SYDVKM come from the germline V gene. Trimming stripped 6 bases from V and 10 bases from J, with 12 bases between. DNA of the CDR3: TGTGCCAGCAGCGGACAAAGGGGAAAACTGTTTTTT. It codes for CASSGQRGKLFF.

This clone has only a few counts. V is TRBV7-8 and J is TRBJ1-6, with D possibly being TRBD1 (5 bases). Germline V gives CDR1 SGHVS, CDR2 FQNEAQ. V dropped 5 bases and J dropped 6 bases, with 14 bases sitting between them. The CDR3 consists of 15 residues. The CDR3, as DNA: TGTGCCAGCAGCAGTGAACTCGGGGGTAATTCACCCCTCCACTTT. It codes for CASSSELGGNSPLHF.

The chain links TRBV14 to TRBJ1-6; TRBD1 matches at 11 bases. V shed 3 bases and J 7 bases; nucleotides not matched to a gene: 2. The CDR3 is 15 residues long. Germline lookup yields CDR1 SGHDN and CDR2 FVKESK. The CDR3 reads CASSHGTGGNSPLHF. In nucleotides, the CDR3 is TGTGCCAGCAGCCACGGGACAGGGGGAAATTCACCCCTCCACTTT.

The rearrangement links TRBV7-2 to TRBJ1-3, with a weak D call TRBD1 (6 bases). Trimming shortened V by 5 bases and J by 0 bases, and 11 bases separated the two germline ends. Germline V gene data show CDR1 as SGHTA and CDR2 as FQGNSA. CDR3 length: 15 amino acids. The CDR3 loop is CASSRRGDSGNTIYF. For the CDR3, the DNA is TGTGCCAGCAGCCGGAGGGGGGACTCTGGAAACACCATATATTTT.

This clone was seen a few times. The rearrangement joins TRBV6-6 to TRBJ2-1, with a weak D call TRBD1 (5 bases). CDR3 length equals 12 residues. Germline CDR1 reads MNHNY; CDR2 reads SVGAGI (reference sequence). V gave up 3 bases and J gave up 8 bases, with 8 bases separating them. CDR3 in amino acids: CASSYTGDEQFF. CDR3 DNA sequence: TGTGCCAGCAGTTATACAGGTGATGAGCAGTTCTTC.

The sample holds a few counts of this clone. The chain combines TRBV18 with TRBJ2-3; D unresolved. V dropped 3 bases and J dropped 3 bases, with 13 bases sitting between them. The CDR3 covers 15 residues. Germline V gives CDR1 KGHSH, CDR2 LQKENI. CDR3 DNA: TGTGCCAGCTCACCTAGGGTTTCGGTTACAGATACGCAGTATTTT. The encoded protein is CASSPRVSVTDTQYF.